The 19 T cell receptor beta chains below come from one sample, sequenced in a study of long-term antiretroviral therapy in people with HIV. immunoSEQ v3.0 was run at survey level. Measured with immunoSEQ multiplex PCR; TCRdb has only the in-frame clones, and not every one. The sample carries 20,000 to 25,000 clones, 65% to 85% recorded once. Sequences were derived from unsorted PBMCs, sampled around 1.7 years before starting antiretroviral therapy. These receptors were obtained from a woman in her thirties or forties with HIV.

The chain joins TRBV7-9 to TRBJ2-7; 9 nucleotides agree with TRBD1. V dropped 5 bases and J dropped 0; count of bases not matched to a gene: 17. The CDR3 is 19 amino acids. The germline V gene encodes CDR1 SEHNR and CDR2 FQNEAQ (reference sequence). CDR3 sequence: CASSPHPGQGGMDSYEQYF. CDR3 sequence (DNA): TGTGCCAGCAGCCCACATCCGGGACAGGGTGGGATGGACTCCTACGAGCAGTACTTC.

The chain combines TRBV19 with TRBJ2-3; maybe TRBD2 (6 bases). Germline CDR1 reads LNHDA; CDR2 reads SQIVND (reference sequence). This CDR3 has 15 amino acids. Trimming left V 7 bases short and J 0 bases short, with 14 bases between. The CDR3 is CASTPTGTSTDTQYF. The CDR3 DNA is TGTGCCAGTACCCCAACGGGGACTAGCACAGATACGCAGTATTTT.

V usage is TRBV10-3 and J usage is TRBJ1-2; tentative D call: TRBD1 (5 bases). CDR1 is ENHRY, CDR2 SYGVKD, per germline. Trimming took 7 bases from V and 6 from J, leaving 18 bases between them. CDR3 size: 14 residues. In DNA form, the CDR3 reads TGTGCCATCACCGACCCAAGGAGAGGGGATGGCTACACCTTC. Translating gives CAITDPRRGDGYTF.

This clone has only one observation. The chain uses TRBV9 and TRBJ1-2; 8 bases map to TRBD1. V gave up 3 bases and J gave up 4 bases; unmatched junction bases: 2. Germline V gene sequence: CDR1 SGDLS, CDR2 YYNGEE. CDR3 length: 13 amino acids. CDR3 amino acids: CASSGQGLYGYTF. CDR3 nucleotide sequence: TGTGCCAGCAGCGGACAGGGGCTCTATGGCTACACCTTC.

This chain joins TRBV7-6 and TRBJ2-7, with D perhaps given as TRBD1 or TRBD2 (5 bases each). V lost 1 base, J lost 3 bases, and 13 bases lay in between. This CDR3 contains 15 residues. Per the germline V gene, CDR1 is SGHVS and CDR2 is FNYEAQ. CDR3 protein: CASSLGSGANYEQYF. CDR3 bases: TGTGCCAGCAGCTTAGGCTCCGGGGCTAACTACGAGCAGTACTTC.

The sample holds a few counts of this clone. V usage is TRBV7-6 and J usage is TRBJ1-4; TRBD1 is a possible D gene (6 bases). CDR3 size: 14 residues. Germline CDR1 reads SGHVS; CDR2 reads FNYEAQ. Trimming removed 3 bases from V and 4 bases from J, with 9 bases in between. The DNA of the CDR3 is TGTGCCAGCAGCTTGGGGGCCGTTAATGAAAAACTGTTTTTT. Residues: CASSLGAVNEKLFF. Variable domain in full (rest from reference TRBV7-6 and TRBJ1-4): GAGVSQSPRYKVTKRGQDVALRCDPISGHVSLYWYRQALGQGPEFLTYFNYEAQQDKSGLPNDRFSAERPEGSISTLTIQRTEQRDSAMYRCASSLGAVNEKLFFGSGTQLSVL.

The chain has TRBV5-5 and TRBJ2-7, with a tentative D call TRBD2 (7 bases). V gave up 4 bases and J gave up 9 bases, with 14 bases separating them. The CDR3 consists of 12 residues. Germline CDR1 reads SGHKS; CDR2 reads YYEKEE (reference sequence). The CDR3 nucleotides read TGTGCCAGCAGCGGGGGGGCTCCCGGGCAGTACTTC. Amino acid sequence: CASSGGAPGQYF. Supplemented by reference TRBV5-5 and TRBJ2-7, the full variable domain reads DAGVTQSPTHLIKTRGQQVTLRCSPISGHKSVSWYQQVLGQGPQFIFQYYEKEERGRGNFPDRFSARQFPNYSSELNVNALLLGDSALYLCASSGGAPGQYFGPGTRLTVT.

The chain carries TRBV7-2 and TRBJ2-3; TRBD2 matches 9 bases. This CDR3 has 16 residues. Germline V gives CDR1 SGHTA, CDR2 FQGNSA. Trimming at V came to 0 bases and at J to 4 bases, leaving 5 bases not matched to a gene. The CDR3 DNA sequence: TGTGCCAGCAGCTTAGCTAGCGGGAGATCGGCAGATACGCAGTATTTT. Its protein is CASSLASGRSADTQYF.

The chain uses TRBV7-9 and TRBJ2-5; possibly TRBD1 for D (5 bases). CDR1 SEHNR and CDR2 FQNEAQ come from the germline V gene (reference sequence). This CDR3 has 17 amino acids. The V end lost 1 base, the J end lost 4 bases, and 19 bases lay between the germline ends. The CDR3 protein is CASSLVRTWEGAETQYF. The CDR3, as DNA: TGTGCCAGCAGCTTAGTTCGGACATGGGAAGGTGCAGAGACCCAGTACTTC.

The gene calls are TRBV9 and TRBJ2-5; the match to TRBD1 covers 8 bases. V was clipped by 0 bases and J by 5 bases; unmatched bases: 3. Germline CDR1 reads SGDLS; CDR2 reads YYNGEE. CDR3 size: 14 residues. CDR3 loop: CASSVGNRGETQYF. CDR3 coding DNA: TGTGCCAGCAGCGTAGGAAACAGGGGGGAGACCCAGTACTTC.

The V call is TRBV29-1, the J call TRBJ1-2, with D unclear. The CDR3 totals 12 residues. Trimming removed 4 bases at V and 3 bases at J, with 9 bases between. Germline assignment: CDR1 SQVTM and CDR2 ANQGSEA. The CDR3 nucleotides are TGCAGCGTTGGCCAGGATGACTATGGCTACACCTTC. It codes for CSVGQDDYGYTF.

The chain joins TRBV6-5 to TRBJ1-2; perhaps TRBD1 as D (5 bases). The germline V gene has CDR1 MNHEY and CDR2 SVGAGI. V was trimmed by 7 bases and J by 4 bases, leaving 19 bases between them. The CDR3 covers 15 residues. The CDR3 loop is CASTYAHGGTYGYTF. For the CDR3, the DNA is TGTGCCAGCACCTACGCTCACGGGGGAACCTATGGCTACACCTTC.

V usage is TRBV5-4 and J usage is TRBJ2-7; TRBD1 is a possible D gene (6 bases). Per germline, CDR1 SGHNT and CDR2 YYREEE (reference sequence). Trimming stripped 4 bases from V and 2 bases from J, with 13 bases between. The CDR3 runs 14 residues. The CDR3 nucleotides are TGTGCCAGCAGCGATAGACAGGCCCCCTACGAGCAGTACTTC. This gives the protein CASSDRQAPYEQYF.

V is TRBV7-2 and J is TRBJ2-5; TRBD1 agrees at 8 bases. The V gene end was trimmed by 5 bases and the J gene end by 0 bases; junction bases not matched to a gene: 8. CDR1 and CDR2 (germline): SGHTA, FQGNSA. CDR3 size: 16 residues. CDR3 sequence: CASSPGDRRYQETQYF. The CDR3 nucleotides are TGTGCCAGCAGCCCCGGGGACAGGAGGTACCAAGAGACCCAGTACTTC. Based on the CDR3 plus reference TRBV7-2 and TRBJ2-5, the full variable domain is GAGVSQSPSNKVTEKGKDVELRCDPISGHTALYWYRQSLGQGLEFLIYFQGNSAPDKSGLPSDRFSAERTGGSVSTLTIQRTQQEDSAVYLCASSPGDRRYQETQYFGPGTRLLVL.

The chain carries TRBV5-1 and TRBJ2-7, with unresolved D. This CDR3 has 13 residues. Germline CDR1 reads SGHRS; CDR2 reads YFSETQ. Trimming took 4 bases from V and 6 from J, leaving 14 bases between them. CDR3 DNA sequence: TGCGCCAGCAGCAAGACGTCAGCTAGCGAGCAGTACTTC. This gives the protein CASSKTSASEQYF.

V gene TRBV12-5 combines with J gene TRBJ2-2, with D possibly matching TRBD1 (5 bases). CDR3 size: 16 residues. CDR1 is LGHNT and CDR2 is FRNRAP in the germline V gene. V lost 0 bases, J lost 0 bases, and 8 bases lay in between. The CDR3 protein is CASGLVQGSNTGELFF. The CDR3 bases are TGTGCTAGTGGTTTGGTCCAGGGCTCGAACACCGGGGAGCTGTTTTTT.

This clone has a handful of counts. The V and J genes are TRBV7-9 and TRBJ1-1; the match to TRBD1 covers 8 bases. The CDR3 loop spans 16 amino acids. Germline V gene lookup returns CDR1 SEHNR and CDR2 FQNEAQ (reference sequence). V lost 3 bases to trimming and J lost 4 bases; unmatched junction nucleotides: 10. The CDR3 here is CASSLPGGGVSTEAFF. CDR3 nucleotide sequence: TGTGCCAGCAGCTTGCCAGGGGGCGGAGTCTCCACTGAAGCTTTCTTT.

The chain joins TRBV5-6 to TRBJ2-7; no clear D. V was shortened by 4 bases and J by 0 bases, with 8 bases between the two germline ends. This CDR3 comprises 13 residues. From germline, CDR1 is SGHDT and CDR2 YYEEEE. CDR3: CASSVRTSYEQYF. The CDR3 nucleotides are TGTGCCAGCAGCGTTCGGACCTCCTACGAGCAGTACTTC. The full variable domain, its missing parts supplied by reference TRBV5-6 and TRBJ2-7, is DAGVTQSPTHLIKTRGQQVTLRCSPKSGHDTVSWYQQALGQGPQFIFQYYEEEERQRGNFPDRFSGHQFPNYSSELNVNALLLGDSALYLCASSVRTSYEQYFGPGTRLTVT.

CDR3 sequence (DNA): TGCGCCAGCAGCCAGGGAACAGGGATCACTGAAGCTTTCTTT. Protein product: CASSQGTGITEAFF. The rearrangement joins TRBV4-1 to TRBJ1-1; maybe TRBD1 (6 bases). V shed 3 bases and J shed 4 bases, with 12 bases lying between them. CDR3 length: 14 residues. Per germline, CDR1 MGHRA and CDR2 YSYEKL.